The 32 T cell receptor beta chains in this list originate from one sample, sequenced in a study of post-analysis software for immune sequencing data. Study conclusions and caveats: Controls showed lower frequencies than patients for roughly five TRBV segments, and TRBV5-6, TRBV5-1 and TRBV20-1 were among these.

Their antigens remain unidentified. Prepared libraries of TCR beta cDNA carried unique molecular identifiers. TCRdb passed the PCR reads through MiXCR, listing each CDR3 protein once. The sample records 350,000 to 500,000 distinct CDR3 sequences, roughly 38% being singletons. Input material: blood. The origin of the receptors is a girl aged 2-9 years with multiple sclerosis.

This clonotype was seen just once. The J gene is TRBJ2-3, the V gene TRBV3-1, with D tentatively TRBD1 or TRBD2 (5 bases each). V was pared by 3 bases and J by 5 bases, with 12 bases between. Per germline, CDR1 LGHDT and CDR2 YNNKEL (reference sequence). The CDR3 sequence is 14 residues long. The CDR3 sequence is CASSHRTGRDTQYF. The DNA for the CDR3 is TGTGCCAGCAGCCATAGGACGGGACGAGATACGCAGTATTTT.

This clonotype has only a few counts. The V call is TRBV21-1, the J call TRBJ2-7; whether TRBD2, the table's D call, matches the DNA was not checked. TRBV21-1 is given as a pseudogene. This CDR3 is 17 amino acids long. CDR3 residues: CASSKRLEGPNSYEQYF. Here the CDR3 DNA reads TGTGCCAGCAGCAAACGGCTTGAGGGGCCCAACTCCTACGAGCAGTACTTC.

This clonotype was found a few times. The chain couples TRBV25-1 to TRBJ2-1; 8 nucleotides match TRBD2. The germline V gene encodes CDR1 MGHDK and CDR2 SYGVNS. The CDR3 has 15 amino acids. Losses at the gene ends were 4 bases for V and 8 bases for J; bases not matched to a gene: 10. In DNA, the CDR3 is TGTGCCAGCAGTGGCCCGGGACTAGTAGTCCATGAGCAGTTCTTC. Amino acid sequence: CASSGPGLVVHEQFF.

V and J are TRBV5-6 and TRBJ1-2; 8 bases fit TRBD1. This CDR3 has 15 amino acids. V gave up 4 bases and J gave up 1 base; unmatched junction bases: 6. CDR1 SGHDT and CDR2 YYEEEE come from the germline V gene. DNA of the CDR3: TGTGCCAGCAGCGCCAGGGGGCGGATTAACTATGGCTACACCTTC. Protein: CASSARGRINYGYTF.

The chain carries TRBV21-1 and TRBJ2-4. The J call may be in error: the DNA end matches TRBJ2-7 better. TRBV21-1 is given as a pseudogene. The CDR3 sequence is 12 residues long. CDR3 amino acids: CASKGYLYEQYF. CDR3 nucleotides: TGTGCCAGCAAAGGTTATCTCTACGAGCAGTACTTC.

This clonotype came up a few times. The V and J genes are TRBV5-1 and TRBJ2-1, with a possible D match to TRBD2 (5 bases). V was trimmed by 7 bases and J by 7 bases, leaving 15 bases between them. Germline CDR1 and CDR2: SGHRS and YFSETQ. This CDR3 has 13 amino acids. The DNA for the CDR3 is TGCGCCAGCGCCGGTCTGGAGGAAAATGAGCAGTTCTTC. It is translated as CASAGLEENEQFF.

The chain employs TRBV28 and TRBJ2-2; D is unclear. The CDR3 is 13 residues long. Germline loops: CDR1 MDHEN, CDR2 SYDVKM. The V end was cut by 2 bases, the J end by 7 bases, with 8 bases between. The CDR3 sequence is CASSLGMDGELFF. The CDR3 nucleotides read TGTGCCAGCAGTTTAGGGATGGACGGGGAGCTGTTTTTT. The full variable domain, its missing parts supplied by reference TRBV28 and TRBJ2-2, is DVKVTQSSRYLVKRTGEKVFLECVQDMDHENMFWYRQDPGLGLRLIYFSYDVKMKEKGDIPEGYSVSREKKERFSLILESASTNQTSMYLCASSLGMDGELFFGEGSRLTVL.

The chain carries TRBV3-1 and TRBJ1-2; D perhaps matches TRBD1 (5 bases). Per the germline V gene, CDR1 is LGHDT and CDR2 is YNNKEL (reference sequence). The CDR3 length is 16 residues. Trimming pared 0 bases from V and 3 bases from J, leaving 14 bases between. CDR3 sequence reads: CASSQDAWGVYYGYTF. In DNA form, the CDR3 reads TGTGCCAGCAGCCAAGACGCCTGGGGCGTGTACTATGGCTACACCTTC.

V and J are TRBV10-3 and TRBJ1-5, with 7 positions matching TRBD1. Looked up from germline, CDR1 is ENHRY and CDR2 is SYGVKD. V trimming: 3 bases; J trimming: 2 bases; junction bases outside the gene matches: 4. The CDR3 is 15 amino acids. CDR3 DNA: TGTGCCATCAGTGATCGACAGGGCGGCAATCAGCCCCAGCATTTT. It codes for CAISDRQGGNQPQHF.

The CDR3 DNA reads TGCAGCGTTGGTAGCCCAATCTATCTCCGGGGCACTGAAGCTTTCTTT. This sequence encodes CSVGSPIYLRGTEAFF. The rearrangement joins TRBV29-1 to TRBJ1-1; D not resolved. The CDR3 has 16 amino acids. V dropped 4 bases and J dropped 4 bases, with 22 bases sitting between them. Germline CDR1 and CDR2: SQVTM and ANQGSEA.

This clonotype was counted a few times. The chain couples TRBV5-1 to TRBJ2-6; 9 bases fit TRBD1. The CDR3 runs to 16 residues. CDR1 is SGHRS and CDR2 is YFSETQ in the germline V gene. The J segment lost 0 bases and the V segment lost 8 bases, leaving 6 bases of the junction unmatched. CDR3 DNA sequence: TGCGCCAGTGGGACAGGGTTGAGCTCTGGGGCCAACGTCCTGACTTTC. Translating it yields CASGTGLSSGANVLTF.

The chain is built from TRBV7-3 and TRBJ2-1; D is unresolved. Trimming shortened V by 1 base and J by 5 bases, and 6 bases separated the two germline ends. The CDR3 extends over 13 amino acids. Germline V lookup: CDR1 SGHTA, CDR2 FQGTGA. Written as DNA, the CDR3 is TGTGCCAGCAGCTTAATCCCGAACAATGAGCAGTTCTTC. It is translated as CASSLIPNNEQFF.

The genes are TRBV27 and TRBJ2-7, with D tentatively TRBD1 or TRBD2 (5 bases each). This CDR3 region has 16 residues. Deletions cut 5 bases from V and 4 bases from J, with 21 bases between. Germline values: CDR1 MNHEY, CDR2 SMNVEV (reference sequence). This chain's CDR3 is CASSPWGPRGYYEQYF. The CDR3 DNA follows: TGTGCCAGCAGTCCGTGGGGCCCTCGGGGATATTACGAGCAGTACTTC.

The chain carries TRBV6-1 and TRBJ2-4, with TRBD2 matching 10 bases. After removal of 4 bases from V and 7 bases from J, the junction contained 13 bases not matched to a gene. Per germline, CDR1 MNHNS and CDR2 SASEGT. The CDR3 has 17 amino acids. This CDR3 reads CASSGGRLAGEWNIQYF. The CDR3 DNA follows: TGTGCCAGCAGTGGGGGGAGGCTAGCGGGAGAGTGGAACATTCAGTACTTC.

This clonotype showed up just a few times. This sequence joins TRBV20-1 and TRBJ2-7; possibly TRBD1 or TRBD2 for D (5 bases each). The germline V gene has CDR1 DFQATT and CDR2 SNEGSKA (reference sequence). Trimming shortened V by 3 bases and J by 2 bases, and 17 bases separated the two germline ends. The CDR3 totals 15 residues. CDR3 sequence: CSASLPRDGAYEQYF. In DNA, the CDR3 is TGCAGTGCTAGCCTGCCCCGGGACGGCGCCTACGAGCAGTACTTC.

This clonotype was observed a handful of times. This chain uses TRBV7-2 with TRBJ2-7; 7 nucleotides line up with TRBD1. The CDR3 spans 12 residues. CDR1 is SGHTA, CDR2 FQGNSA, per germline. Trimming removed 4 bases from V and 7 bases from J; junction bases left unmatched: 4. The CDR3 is CASSWDSGEQYF. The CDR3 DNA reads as TGTGCCAGCAGCTGGGACAGTGGGGAGCAGTACTTC.

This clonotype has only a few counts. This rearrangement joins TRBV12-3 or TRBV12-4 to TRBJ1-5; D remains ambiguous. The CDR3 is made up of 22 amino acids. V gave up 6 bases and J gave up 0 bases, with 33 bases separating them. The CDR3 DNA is TGTGCCAGCAGCACCGGGATGCAAGTGGGCAGAAGACCGCCGATTAGCAATCAGCCCCAGCATTTT. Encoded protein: CASSTGMQVGRRPPISNQPQHF.

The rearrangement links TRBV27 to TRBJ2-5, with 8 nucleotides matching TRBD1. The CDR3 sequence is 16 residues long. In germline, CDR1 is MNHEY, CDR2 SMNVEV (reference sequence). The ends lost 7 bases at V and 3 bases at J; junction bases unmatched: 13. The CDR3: CASNLKGTGWKETQYF. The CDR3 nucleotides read TGTGCCAGCAACCTCAAAGGGACAGGATGGAAAGAGACCCAGTACTTC.

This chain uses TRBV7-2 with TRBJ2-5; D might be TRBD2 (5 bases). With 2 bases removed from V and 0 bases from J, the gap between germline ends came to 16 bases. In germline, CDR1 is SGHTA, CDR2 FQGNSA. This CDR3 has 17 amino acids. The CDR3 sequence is CASSLRYPTGNQETQYF. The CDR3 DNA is TGTGCCAGCAGCTTACGTTACCCCACCGGGAACCAAGAGACCCAGTACTTC.

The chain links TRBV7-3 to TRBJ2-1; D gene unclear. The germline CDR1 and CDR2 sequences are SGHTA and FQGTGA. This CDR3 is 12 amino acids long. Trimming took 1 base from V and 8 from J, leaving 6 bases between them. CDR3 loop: CASSLIGHEQFF. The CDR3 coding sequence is TGTGCCAGCAGCTTAATAGGTCATGAGCAGTTCTTC.

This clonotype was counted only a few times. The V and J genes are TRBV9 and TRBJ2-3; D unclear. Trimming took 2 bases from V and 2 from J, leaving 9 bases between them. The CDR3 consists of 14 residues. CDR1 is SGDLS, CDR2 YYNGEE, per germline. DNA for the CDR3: TGTGCCAGCAGCGTTTCTGGCGCCACAGATACGCAGTATTTT. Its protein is CASSVSGATDTQYF.

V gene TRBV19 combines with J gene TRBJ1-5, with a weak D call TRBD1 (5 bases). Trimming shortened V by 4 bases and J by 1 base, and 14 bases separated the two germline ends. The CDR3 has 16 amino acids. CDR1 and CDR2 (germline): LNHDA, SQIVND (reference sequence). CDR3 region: CASSRTHRTSNQPQHF. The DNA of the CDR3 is TGTGCCAGTAGTAGGACACACCGGACCAGCAATCAGCCCCAGCATTTT.

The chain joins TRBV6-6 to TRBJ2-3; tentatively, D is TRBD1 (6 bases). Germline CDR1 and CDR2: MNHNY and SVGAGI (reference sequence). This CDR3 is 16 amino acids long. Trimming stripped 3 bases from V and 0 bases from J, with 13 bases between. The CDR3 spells CASSYLGTTSTDTQYF. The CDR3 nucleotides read TGTGCCAGCAGTTATTTAGGGACAACTAGCACAGATACGCAGTATTTT.

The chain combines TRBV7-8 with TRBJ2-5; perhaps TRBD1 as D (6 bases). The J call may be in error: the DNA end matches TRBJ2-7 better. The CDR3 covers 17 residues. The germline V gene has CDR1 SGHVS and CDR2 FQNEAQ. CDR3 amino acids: CASSLIPTGSGLYEQYF. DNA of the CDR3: TGTGCCAGCAGCTTAATCCCGACAGGTTCGGGGTTGTACGAGCAGTACTTC.

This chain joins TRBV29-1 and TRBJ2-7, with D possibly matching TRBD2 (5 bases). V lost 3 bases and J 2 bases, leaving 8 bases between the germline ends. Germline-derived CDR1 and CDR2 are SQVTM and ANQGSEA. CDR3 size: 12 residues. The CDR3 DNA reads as TGCAGCGTTGACGAGGGCCCCTACGAGCAGTACTTC. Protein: CSVDEGPYEQYF.

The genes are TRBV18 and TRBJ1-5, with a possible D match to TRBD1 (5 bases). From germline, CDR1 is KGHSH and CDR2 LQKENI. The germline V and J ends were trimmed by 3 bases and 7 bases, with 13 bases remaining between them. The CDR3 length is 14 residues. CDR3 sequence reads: CASSPGNWGQPQHF. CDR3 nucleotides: TGTGCCAGCTCACCGGGGAACTGGGGGCAGCCCCAGCATTTT. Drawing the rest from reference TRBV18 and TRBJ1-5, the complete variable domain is NAGVMQNPRHLVRRRGQEARLRCSPMKGHSHVYWYRQLPEEGLKFMVYLQKENIIDESGMPKERFSAEFPKEGPSILRIQQVVRGDSAAYFCASSPGNWGQPQHFGDGTRLSIL.

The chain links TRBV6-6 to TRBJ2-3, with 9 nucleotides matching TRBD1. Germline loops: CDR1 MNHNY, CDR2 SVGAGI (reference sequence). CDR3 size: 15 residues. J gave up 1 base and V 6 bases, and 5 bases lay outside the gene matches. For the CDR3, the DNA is TGTGCCAGCAGGGGACAGGGATTAGGCACAGATACGCAGTATTTT. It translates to CASRGQGLGTDTQYF.

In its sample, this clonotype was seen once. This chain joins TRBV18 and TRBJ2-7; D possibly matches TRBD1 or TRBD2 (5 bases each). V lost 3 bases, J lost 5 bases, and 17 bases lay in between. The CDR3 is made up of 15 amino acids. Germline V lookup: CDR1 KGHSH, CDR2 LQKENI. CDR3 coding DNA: TGTGCCAGCTCACCCTTGGGGACGGGAAGGGACGAGCAGTACTTC. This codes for CASSPLGTGRDEQYF.

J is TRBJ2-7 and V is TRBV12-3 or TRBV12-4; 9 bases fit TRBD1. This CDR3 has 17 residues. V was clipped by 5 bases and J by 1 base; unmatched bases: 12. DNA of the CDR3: TGTGCCAGCAGTGTCGGACAGGGGATAAGACAATCCTACGAGCAGTACTTC. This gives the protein CASSVGQGIRQSYEQYF.

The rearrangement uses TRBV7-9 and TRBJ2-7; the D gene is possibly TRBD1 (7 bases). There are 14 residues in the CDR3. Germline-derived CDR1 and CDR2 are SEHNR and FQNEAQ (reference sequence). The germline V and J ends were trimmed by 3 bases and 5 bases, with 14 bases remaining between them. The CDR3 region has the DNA TGTGCCAGCAGCTTCGGGCAGGGGGGCGACGAGCAGTACTTC. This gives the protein CASSFGQGGDEQYF.

The CDR3 nucleotides read TGTGCCAGCAGTCTCGAAGGGCCCCTCCACTTT. Translating gives CASSLEGPLHF. This chain joins TRBV28 and TRBJ1-6; D is undetermined. Germline CDR1 reads MDHEN; CDR2 reads SYDVKM. The germline V and J ends were trimmed by 5 bases and 13 bases, with 9 bases remaining between them. The CDR3 sequence is 11 residues long.

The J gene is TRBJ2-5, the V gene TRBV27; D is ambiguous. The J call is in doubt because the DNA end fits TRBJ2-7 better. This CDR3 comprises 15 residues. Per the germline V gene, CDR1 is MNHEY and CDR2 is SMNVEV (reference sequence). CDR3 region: CASSLYASYLYEQYF. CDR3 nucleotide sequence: TGTGCCAGCAGTCTTTACGCGAGCTACCTATACGAGCAGTACTTC.